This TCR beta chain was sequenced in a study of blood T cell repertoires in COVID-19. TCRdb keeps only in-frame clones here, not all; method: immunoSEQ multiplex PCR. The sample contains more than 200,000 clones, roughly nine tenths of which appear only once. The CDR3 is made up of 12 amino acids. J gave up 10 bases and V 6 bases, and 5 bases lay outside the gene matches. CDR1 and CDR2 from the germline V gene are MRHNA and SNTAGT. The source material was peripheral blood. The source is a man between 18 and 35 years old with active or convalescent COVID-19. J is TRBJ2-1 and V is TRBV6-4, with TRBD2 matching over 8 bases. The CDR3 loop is CASRGVAGEQFF. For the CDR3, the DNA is TGTGCCAGCAGGGGGGTAGCGGGGGAGCAGTTCTTC.